This is a list of T cell receptor beta chains from one sample in a study of blood T cells in healthy people across ages. TCRdb redid the calling of the 5' RACE reads with MiXCR, one entry per CDR3 protein. The repertoire has 600,000 to 1,000,000 distinct CDR3 sequences, 55% to 70% of them found once; the top ten carry roughly 22%. Sequenced: blood. Every receptor here comes from a young man in good health. Each CDR3 is given with its conserved first and last residue. D genes are given only for firm matches. Clone size is shown for a subset of rows, as once, few, many or a class of expanded clone.

>few|TRBD2|TRBV7-8|TRBJ2-1
CASRARPSGSSYNEQFF
TGTGCCAGCAGGGCAAGGCCTAGCGGAAGCTCCTACAATGAGCAGTTCTTC
>-|TRBD1|TRBV11-1|TRBJ2-7
CASSLKDRAYEQYF
TGTGCCAGCAGCTTAAAAGACAGGGCCTACGAGCAGTACTTC
>-|-|TRBV5-1|TRBJ2-6
CASSPALAGANVLTF
TGCGCCAGCAGCCCCGCTCTGGCTGGGGCCAACGTCCTGACTTTC
>many|TRBD2|TRBV3-1|TRBJ2-3
CASSQASGSQYF
TGTGCCAGCAGCCAAGCTAGCGGGTCGCAGTATTTT
>many|TRBD1|TRBV12-3/TRBV12-4|TRBJ2-3
CASVPRDRSYTQYF
TGTGCCAGCGTTCCCCGGGACAGGAGTTATACGCAGTATTTT
>-|-|TRBV7-2|TRBJ2-7
CASRQRMGALYEQYF
TGTGCCAGCAGACAAAGGATGGGGGCCCTCTACGAGCAGTACTTC
>few|-|TRBV10-3|TRBJ2-5
CAISEGAEETQYF
TGTGCCATCAGTGAGGGAGCAGAAGAGACCCAGTACTTC
>few|-|TRBV7-2|TRBJ1-6
CASSFAGPSPLHF
TGTGCCAGCAGCTTCGCAGGGCCTTCACCCCTCCACTTT
>-|-|TRBV29-1|TRBJ2-7
CSVVAAYEQYF
TGCAGCGTTGTGGCAGCCTACGAGCAGTACTTC
>-|-|TRBV21-1|TRBJ2-7
CASSTSILGTSERLAYEQYF
TGTGCCAGCAGCACTTCCATTTTAGGGACTAGCGAGCGGCTCGCCTACGAGCAGTACTTC
>-|TRBD2|TRBV10-3|TRBJ2-3
CAISSGTSGADTQYF
TGTGCCATCAGTAGCGGGACTAGCGGTGCAGATACGCAGTATTTT
>once|-|TRBV7-2|TRBJ1-2
CASSPGSNDYGYTF
TGTGCCAGCAGCCCCGGAAGCAATGACTATGGCTACACCTTC
>-|-|TRBV10-3|TRBJ1-5
CAIKPDKSNQPQHF
TGTGCCATTAAACCGGACAAGTCAAATCAGCCCCAGCATTTT
>-|-|TRBV29-1|TRBJ2-1
CSGHRVGAYNEQFF
TGCAGCGGGCACCGCGTAGGGGCCTACAATGAGCAGTTCTTC
>few|-|TRBV9|TRBJ2-5
CASSVGGTPQETQYF
TGTGCCAGCAGCGTAGGAGGGACACCTCAAGAGACCCAGTACTTC
>few|-|TRBV20-1|TRBJ2-4
CSARDVLGYF
TGCAGTGCCAGAGACGTTCTGGGGTACTTC
>few|-|TRBV7-2|TRBJ2-7
CASNYGGLTYEQYF
TGTGCCAGCAACTACGGGGGGCTCACCTACGAGCAGTACTTC
>-|-|TRBV29-1|TRBJ2-3
CSVPWSGWADTQYF
TGCAGCGTCCCCTGGTCGGGGTGGGCAGATACGCAGTATTTT
>-|TRBD2|TRBV4-3|TRBJ2-3
CASSQVGLAQRTDTQYF
TGCGCCAGCAGCCAAGTAGGACTAGCCCAGAGGACAGATACGCAGTATTTT
>-|TRBD1|TRBV29-1|TRBJ2-7
CSVAPGTGGYEQYF
TGCAGCGTTGCCCCCGGGACAGGGGGCTACGAGCAGTACTTC
>-|TRBD1|TRBV2|TRBJ2-2
CASSGTERVTGELFF
TGTGCCAGCAGCGGGACAGAGAGGGTCACCGGGGAGCTGTTTTTT
>few|TRBD2|TRBV28|TRBJ2-7
CASEQTSEGLEQYF
TGTGCCAGCGAACAGACTAGCGAAGGTCTCGAGCAGTACTTC
>-|TRBD1|TRBV29-1|TRBJ2-4
CSVSRTGVNIQYF
TGCAGCGTTTCCCGGACAGGGGTAAACATTCAGTACTTC
>-|TRBD2|TRBV2|TRBJ2-7
CASVSGRAYEQYF
TGTGCCAGTGTTAGCGGGAGGGCCTACGAGCAGTACTTC
>-|-|TRBV6-1|TRBJ2-3
CASCCGDGTTDTQYF
TGTGCCAGCTGTTGTGGGGACGGCACCACAGATACGCAGTATTTT
>-|-|TRBV7-9|TRBJ2-1
CASSLSAIGTNEQFF
TGTGCCAGCAGCTTATCGGCGATCGGTACCAATGAGCAGTTCTTC
>few|-|TRBV5-1|TRBJ2-7
CASSLGGNSGEQYF
TGCGCCAGCAGCTTGGGCGGGAATAGTGGCGAGCAGTACTTC
>-|-|TRBV11-2|TRBJ2-4
CASSLSTSPSYGQYF
TGTGCCAGCAGCTTGTCGACTAGTCCATCCTACGGGCAGTACTTC
>-|TRBD1|TRBV25-1|TRBJ2-7
CASSEGRDSSFPYEQYF
TGTGCCAGCAGTGAAGGTCGGGACAGCAGTTTCCCCTACGAGCAGTACTTC
>-|-|TRBV6-2/TRBV6-3|TRBJ1-1
CASSYPTDEAFF
TGTGCCAGCAGTTACCCGACAGATGAAGCTTTCTTT
>-|-|TRBV6-2/TRBV6-3|TRBJ2-3
CASSRNSPATPHTQYF
TGTGCCAGCAGCCGGAATAGCCCCGCGACACCTCATACGCAGTATTTT
>-|-|TRBV11-1|TRBJ2-1
CASSLVVSEQFF
TGTGCCAGCAGCTTAGTTGTATCTGAGCAGTTCTTC
>-|TRBD2|TRBV20-1|TRBJ2-1
CSAQTGTSGRVNEQFF
TGCAGTGCCCAAACCGGGACTAGCGGGAGAGTAAATGAGCAGTTCTTC
>-|-|TRBV4-2|TRBJ2-4
CASSTLVAVDAKNIQYF
TGTGCCAGCAGCACTCTAGTAGCGGTCGACGCCAAAAACATTCAGTACTTC
>-|-|TRBV7-2|TRBJ2-5
CASSTTGIPQETQYF
TGTGCCAGCAGCACCACGGGGATACCTCAAGAGACCCAGTACTTC
>-|TRBD2|TRBV29-1|TRBJ2-5
CSARGSSGSNEQYF
TGCAGCGCCCGAGGGTCTAGCGGGAGCAATGAGCAGTACTTC
>-|-|TRBV11-2|TRBJ2-1
CASSLGGGGDEQFF
TGTGCCAGCAGCTTAGGGGGAGGGGGCGATGAGCAGTTCTTC
>few|TRBD2|TRBV11-2|TRBJ2-3
CASSRTSPEDTQYF
TGTGCCAGCAGCCGGACTAGCCCGGAGGATACGCAGTATTTT
>-|-|TRBV27|TRBJ2-1
CASNLWMSSYNEQFF
TGTGCCAGCAACCTATGGATGAGCTCCTACAATGAGCAGTTCTTC
>-|-|TRBV7-2|TRBJ2-7
CASSLPGLSEQYF
TGTGCCAGCAGCTTACCGGGACTCAGCGAGCAGTACTTC
>-|-|TRBV20-1|TRBJ2-7
CSAVGTNAYEQYF
TGCAGTGCAGTGGGGACAAACGCCTACGAGCAGTACTTC
>-|-|TRBV20-1|TRBJ2-7
CSARMDSYEQYF
TGCAGTGCTAGAATGGACAGCTACGAGCAGTACTTC
>few|TRBD2|TRBV28|TRBJ2-7
CASSRLAVNYEQYF
TGTGCCAGCAGTCGACTAGCGGTCAACTACGAGCAGTACTTC
>once|-|TRBV18|TRBJ2-1
CASSPRELNNEQFF
TGTGCCAGCTCACCACGGGAGCTTAACAATGAGCAGTTCTTC
>-|-|TRBV20-1|TRBJ2-1
CSARLSGTPNNEQFF
TGCAGTGCTAGGCTATCCGGGACACCAAACAATGAGCAGTTCTTC
>few|-|TRBV7-9|TRBJ2-7
CASSAPGPPKEQYF
TGTGCCAGCAGCGCGCCGGGACCGCCTAAGGAGCAGTACTTC
>-|-|TRBV29-1|TRBJ1-2
CSVRAGPGYTF
TGCAGCGTCAGGGCAGGGCCTGGCTACACCTTC
>-|-|TRBV12-3/TRBV12-4|TRBJ1-2
CASSYVGGRANYGYTF
TGTGCCAGCAGTTACGTCGGGGGTCGAGCTAACTATGGCTACACCTTC
>-|TRBD1|TRBV6-2/TRBV6-3|TRBJ2-7
CATRDRGPNEQYF
TGTGCCACCCGGGACAGGGGGCCCAACGAGCAGTACTTC
>-|-|TRBV7-8|TRBJ1-6
CASSFLSENSPLHF
TGTGCCAGCAGCTTTTTGTCGGAGAATTCACCCCTCCACTTT
>-|-|TRBV2|TRBJ2-1
CASSETVEQFF
TGTGCCAGCAGTGAGACGGTTGAGCAGTTCTTC
>once|-|TRBV20-1|TRBJ1-1
CSANRGQPEAFF
TGCAGTGCTAACCGTGGACAGCCTGAAGCTTTCTTT
>-|-|TRBV4-3|TRBJ2-3
CASSQVVQGYSTDTQYF
TGCGCCAGCAGCCAAGTGGTGCAGGGCTACAGCACAGATACGCAGTATTTT
>-|-|TRBV15|TRBJ1-1
CATSRMADTEAFF
TGTGCCACCAGCAGAATGGCTGACACTGAAGCTTTCTTT
>-|-|TRBV20-1|TRBJ2-7
CSARGRYRDHEQYF
TGCAGTGCTAGAGGGCGTTACAGGGACCACGAGCAGTACTTC